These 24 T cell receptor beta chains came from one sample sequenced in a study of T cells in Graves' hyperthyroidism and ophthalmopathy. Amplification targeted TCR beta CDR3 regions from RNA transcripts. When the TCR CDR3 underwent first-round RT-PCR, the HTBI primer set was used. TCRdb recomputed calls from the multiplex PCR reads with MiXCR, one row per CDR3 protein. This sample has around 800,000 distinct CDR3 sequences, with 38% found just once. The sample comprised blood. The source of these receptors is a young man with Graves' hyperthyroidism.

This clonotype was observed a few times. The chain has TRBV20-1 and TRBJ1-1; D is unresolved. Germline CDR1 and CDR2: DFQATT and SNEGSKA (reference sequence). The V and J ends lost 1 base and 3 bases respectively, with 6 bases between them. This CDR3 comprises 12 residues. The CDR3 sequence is CSARAPDTEAFF. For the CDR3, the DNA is TGCAGTGCTAGAGCACCGGACACTGAAGCTTTCTTT.

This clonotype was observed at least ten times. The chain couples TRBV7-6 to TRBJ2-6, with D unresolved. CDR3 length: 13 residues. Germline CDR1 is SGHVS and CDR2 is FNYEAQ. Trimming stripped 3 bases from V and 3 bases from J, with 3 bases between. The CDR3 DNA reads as TGTGCCAGCAGCTTCGGTGGGGCCAACGTCCTGACTTTC. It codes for CASSFGGANVLTF.

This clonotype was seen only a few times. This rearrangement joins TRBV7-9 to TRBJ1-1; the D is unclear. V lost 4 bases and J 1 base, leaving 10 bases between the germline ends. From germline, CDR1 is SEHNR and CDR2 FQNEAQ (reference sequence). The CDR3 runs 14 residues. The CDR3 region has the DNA TGTGCCAGCAGCTCCCGACTGGGGAACACTGAAGCTTTCTTT. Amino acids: CASSSRLGNTEAFF.

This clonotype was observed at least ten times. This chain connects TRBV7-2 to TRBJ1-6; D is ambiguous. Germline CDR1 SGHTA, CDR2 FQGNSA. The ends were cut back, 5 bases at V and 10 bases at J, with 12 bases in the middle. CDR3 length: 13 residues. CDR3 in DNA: TGTGCCAGCAGCCCCGAGGAAGGGTCACCCCTCCACTTT. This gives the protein CASSPEEGSPLHF.

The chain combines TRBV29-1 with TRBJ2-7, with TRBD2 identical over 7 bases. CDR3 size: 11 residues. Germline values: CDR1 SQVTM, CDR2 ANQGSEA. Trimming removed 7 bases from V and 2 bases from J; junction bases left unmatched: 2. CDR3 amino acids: CSAGRAYEQYF. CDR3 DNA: TGCAGCGCTGGGAGGGCCTACGAGCAGTACTTC.

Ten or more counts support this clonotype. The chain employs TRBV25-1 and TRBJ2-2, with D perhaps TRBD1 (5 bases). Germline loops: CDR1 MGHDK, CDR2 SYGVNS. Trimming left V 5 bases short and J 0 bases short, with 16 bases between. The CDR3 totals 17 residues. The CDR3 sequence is CASSPPQARANTGELFF. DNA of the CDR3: TGTGCCAGCAGTCCTCCACAGGCAAGAGCGAACACCGGGGAGCTGTTTTTT.

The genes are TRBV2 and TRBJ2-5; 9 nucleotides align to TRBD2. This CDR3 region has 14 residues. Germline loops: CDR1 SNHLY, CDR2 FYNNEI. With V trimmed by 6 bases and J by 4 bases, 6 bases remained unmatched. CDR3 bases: TGTGCCAGCAGGAGCGGGGGGCAGACAGAGACCCAGTACTTC. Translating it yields CASRSGGQTETQYF.

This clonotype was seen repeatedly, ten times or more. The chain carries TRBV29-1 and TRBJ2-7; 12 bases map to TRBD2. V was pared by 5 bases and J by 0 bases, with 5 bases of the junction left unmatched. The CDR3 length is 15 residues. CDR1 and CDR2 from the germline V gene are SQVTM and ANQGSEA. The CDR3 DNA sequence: TGCAGCGTTACCACGACTAGCGGGAGCTCCTACGAGCAGTACTTC. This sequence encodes CSVTTTSGSSYEQYF.

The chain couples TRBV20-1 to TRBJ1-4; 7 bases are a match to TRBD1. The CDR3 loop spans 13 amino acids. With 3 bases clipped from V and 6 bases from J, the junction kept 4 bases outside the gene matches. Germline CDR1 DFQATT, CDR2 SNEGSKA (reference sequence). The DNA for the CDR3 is TGCAGTGCTAGCGTGACAGGGCATGAAAAACTGTTTTTT. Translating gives CSASVTGHEKLFF.

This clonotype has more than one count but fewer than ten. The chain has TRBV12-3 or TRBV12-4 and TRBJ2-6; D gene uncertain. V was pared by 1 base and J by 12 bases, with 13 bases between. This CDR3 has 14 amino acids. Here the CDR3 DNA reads TGTGCCAGCAGTTTAGACCGGGCGGTCAGCGTCCTGACTTTC. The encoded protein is CASSLDRAVSVLTF.

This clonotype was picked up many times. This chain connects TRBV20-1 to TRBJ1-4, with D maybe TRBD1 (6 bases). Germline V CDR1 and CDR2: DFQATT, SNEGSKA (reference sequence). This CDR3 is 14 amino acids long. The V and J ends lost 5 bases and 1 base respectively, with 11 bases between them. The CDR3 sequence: CSAARTVTNEKLFF. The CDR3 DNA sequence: TGCAGTGCTGCCCGGACAGTAACTAATGAAAAACTGTTTTTT.

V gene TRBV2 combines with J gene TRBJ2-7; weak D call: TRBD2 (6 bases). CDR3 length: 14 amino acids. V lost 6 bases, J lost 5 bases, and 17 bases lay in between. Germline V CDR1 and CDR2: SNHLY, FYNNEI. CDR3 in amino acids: CASRPIGTLDEQYF. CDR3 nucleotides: TGTGCCAGCAGGCCGATAGGGACTCTAGACGAGCAGTACTTC.

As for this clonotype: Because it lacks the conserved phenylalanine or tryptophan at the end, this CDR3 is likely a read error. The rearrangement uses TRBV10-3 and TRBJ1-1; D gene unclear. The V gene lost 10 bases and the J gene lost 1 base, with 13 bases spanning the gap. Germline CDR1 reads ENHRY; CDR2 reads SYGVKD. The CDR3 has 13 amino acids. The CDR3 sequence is CASSQGRNTEAFL. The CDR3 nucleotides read TGTGCCAGCAGCCAAGGGAGGAACACTGAAGCTTTCCTT.

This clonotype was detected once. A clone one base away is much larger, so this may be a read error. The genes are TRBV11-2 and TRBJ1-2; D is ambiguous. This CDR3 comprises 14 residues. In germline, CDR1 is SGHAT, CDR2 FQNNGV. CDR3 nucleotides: TGCGCCAGCAGCCAAGAAGCGACCCTCTATGGCTACACCTTC. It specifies CASSQEATLYGYTF.

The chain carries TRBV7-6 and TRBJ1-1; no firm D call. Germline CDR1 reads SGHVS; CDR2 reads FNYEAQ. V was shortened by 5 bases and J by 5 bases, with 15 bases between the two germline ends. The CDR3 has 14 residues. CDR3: CASSPFGRLTEAFF. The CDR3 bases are TGTGCCAGCAGCCCGTTCGGTCGGTTAACTGAAGCTTTCTTT.

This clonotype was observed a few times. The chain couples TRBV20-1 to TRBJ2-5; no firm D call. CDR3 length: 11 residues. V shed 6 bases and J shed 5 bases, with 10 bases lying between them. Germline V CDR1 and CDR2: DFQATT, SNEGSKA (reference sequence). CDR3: CSALRRETQYF. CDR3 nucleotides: TGCAGTGCCCTACGTCGGGAGACCCAGTACTTC.

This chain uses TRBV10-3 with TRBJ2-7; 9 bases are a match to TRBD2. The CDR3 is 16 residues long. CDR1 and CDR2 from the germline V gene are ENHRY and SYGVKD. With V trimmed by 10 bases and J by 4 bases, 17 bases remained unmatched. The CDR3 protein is CASRASGTSNEYEQYF. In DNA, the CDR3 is TGTGCCAGCAGGGCGTCCGGGACTAGCAACGAATACGAGCAGTACTTC.

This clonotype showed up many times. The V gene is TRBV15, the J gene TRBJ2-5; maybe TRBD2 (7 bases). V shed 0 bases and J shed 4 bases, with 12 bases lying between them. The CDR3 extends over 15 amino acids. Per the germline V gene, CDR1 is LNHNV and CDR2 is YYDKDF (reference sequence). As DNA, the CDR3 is TGTGCCACCAGCAGAGATGTGGGAGGGGGAGAGACCCAGTACTTC. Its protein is CATSRDVGGGETQYF.

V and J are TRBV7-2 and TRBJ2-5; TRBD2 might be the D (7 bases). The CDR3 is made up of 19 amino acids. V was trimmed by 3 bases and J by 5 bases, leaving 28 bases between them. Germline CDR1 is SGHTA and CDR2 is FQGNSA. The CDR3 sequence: CASSFRTVPGLVELETQYF. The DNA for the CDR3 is TGTGCCAGCAGCTTCAGGACAGTCCCCGGACTAGTCGAATTGGAGACCCAGTACTTC. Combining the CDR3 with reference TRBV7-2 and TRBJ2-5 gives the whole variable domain GAGVSQSPSNKVTEKGKDVELRCDPISGHTALYWYRQSLGQGLEFLIYFQGNSAPDKSGLPSDRFSAERTGGSVSTLTIQRTQQEDSAVYLCASSFRTVPGLVELETQYFGPGTRLLVL.

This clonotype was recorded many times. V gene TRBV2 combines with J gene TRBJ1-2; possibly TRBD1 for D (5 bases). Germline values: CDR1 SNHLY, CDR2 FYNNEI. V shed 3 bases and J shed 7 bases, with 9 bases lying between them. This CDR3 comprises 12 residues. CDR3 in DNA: TGTGCCAGCAGTGACCGGAGGGGTGGCTACACCTTC. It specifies CASSDRRGGYTF.

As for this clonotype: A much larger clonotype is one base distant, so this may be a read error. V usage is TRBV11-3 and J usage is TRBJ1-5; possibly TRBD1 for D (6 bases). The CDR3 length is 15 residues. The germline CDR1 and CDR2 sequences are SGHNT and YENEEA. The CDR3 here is CASSDLRGTNQSQHF. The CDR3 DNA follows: TGTGCCAGCAGTGACTTAAGGGGGACAAATCAGTCCCAGCATTTT. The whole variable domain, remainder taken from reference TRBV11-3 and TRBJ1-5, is EAGVVQSPRYKIIEKKQPVAFWCNPISGHNTLYWYLQNLGQGPELLIRYENEEAVDDSQLPKDRFSAERLKGVDSTLKIQPAELGDSAVYLCASSDLRGTNQSQHFGDGTRLSIL.

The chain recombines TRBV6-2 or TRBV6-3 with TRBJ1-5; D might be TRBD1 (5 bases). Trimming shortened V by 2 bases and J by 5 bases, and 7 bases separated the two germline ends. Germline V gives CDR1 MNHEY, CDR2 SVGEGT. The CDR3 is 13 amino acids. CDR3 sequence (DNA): TGTGCCAGCAGTTACGACAGTTATCAGCCCCAGCATTTT. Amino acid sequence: CASSYDSYQPQHF.

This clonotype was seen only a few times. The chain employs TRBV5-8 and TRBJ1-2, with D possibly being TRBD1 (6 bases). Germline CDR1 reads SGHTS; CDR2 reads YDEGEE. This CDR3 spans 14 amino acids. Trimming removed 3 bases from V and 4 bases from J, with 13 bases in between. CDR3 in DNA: TGTGCCAGCAGCTCAGATGGGGGCTTCTATGGCTACACCTTC. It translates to CASSSDGGFYGYTF. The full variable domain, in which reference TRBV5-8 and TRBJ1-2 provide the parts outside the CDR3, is EAGVTQSPTHLIKTRGQQATLRCSPISGHTSVYWYQQALGLGLQFLLWYDEGEERNRGNFPPRFSGRQFPNYSSELNVNALELEDSALYLCASSSDGGFYGYTFGSGTRLTVV.

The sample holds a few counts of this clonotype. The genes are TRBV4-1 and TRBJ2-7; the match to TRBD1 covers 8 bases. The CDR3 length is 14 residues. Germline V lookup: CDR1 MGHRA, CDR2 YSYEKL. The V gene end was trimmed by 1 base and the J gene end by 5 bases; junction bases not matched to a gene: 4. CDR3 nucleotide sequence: TGCGCCAGCAGCCAAGCGACAGGGGCGGACGAGCAGTACTTC. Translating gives CASSQATGADEQYF.